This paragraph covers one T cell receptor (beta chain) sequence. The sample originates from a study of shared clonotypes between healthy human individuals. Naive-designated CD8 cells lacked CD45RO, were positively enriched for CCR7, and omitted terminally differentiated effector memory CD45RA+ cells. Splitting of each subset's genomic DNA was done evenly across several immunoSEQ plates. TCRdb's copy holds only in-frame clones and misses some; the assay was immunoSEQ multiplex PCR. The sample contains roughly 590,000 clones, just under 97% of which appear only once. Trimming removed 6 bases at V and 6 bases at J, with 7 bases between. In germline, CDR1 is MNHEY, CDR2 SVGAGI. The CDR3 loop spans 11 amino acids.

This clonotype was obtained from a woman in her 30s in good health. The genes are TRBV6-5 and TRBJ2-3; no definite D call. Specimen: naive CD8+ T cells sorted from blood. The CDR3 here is CASRTFDTQYF. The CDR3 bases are TGTGCCAGCAGGACGTTCGATACGCAGTATTTT.